One sample yielded the 27 T cell receptor beta chains listed below, sequenced in a study of OX40 agonist ivuxolimab in advanced cancers. The repertoire was sequenced with immunoSEQ multiplex PCR; TCRdb's copy has only in-frame clones and lacks some. The sample holds around 150,000 clones, 94% seen once. This specimen consisted of CD4+ or CD8+ T cells sorted from blood, obtained in a trial of the OX40 agonist ivuxolimab. Receptors were obtained from an adult with an advanced solid tumor such as melanoma, head and neck, liver or kidney cancer.

CDR3 region: CASSSYGNSPLHF. The CDR3 nucleotides read TGTGCCAGCAGCTCCTACGGGAATTCACCCCTCCACTTT. V is TRBV7-6 and J is TRBJ1-6; D gene ambiguous. The length of the CDR3 is 13 residues. Germline V gene sequence: CDR1 SGHVS, CDR2 FNYEAQ. The V and J ends lost 4 bases and 7 bases respectively, with 8 bases between them.

The rearrangement links TRBV7-2 to TRBJ1-1; D gene ambiguous. This CDR3 region has 14 residues. Germline CDR1 and CDR2: SGHTA and FQGNSA. Between the trimmed V and J ends, which lost 0 bases and 3 bases, there was a span of 8 bases. This chain's CDR3 is CASSLATQDTEAFF. CDR3 coding DNA: TGTGCCAGCAGCTTAGCTACTCAAGACACTGAAGCTTTCTTT.

The chain couples TRBV6-4 to TRBJ2-7; 13 positions agree with TRBD2. Germline V gives CDR1 MRHNA, CDR2 SNTAGT. The V segment lost 4 bases and the J segment 5 bases; nucleotides outside the gene matches: 5. This CDR3 spans 15 amino acids. CDR3 protein: CASSVGLAGSHEQYF. The CDR3 bases are TGTGCCAGCAGTGTGGGACTAGCGGGGTCCCACGAGCAGTACTTC.

Comment on this clone: Germline and junction disagree at one end, which may indicate a read error. The V call is TRBV7-9, the J call TRBJ1-1, with D perhaps matching TRBD1 (5 bases). Germline values: CDR1 SEHNR, CDR2 FQNEAQ (reference sequence). This CDR3 spans 14 amino acids. Here the CDR3 reads CASSLQGASTEALF. Written as DNA, the CDR3 is TGTGCCAGCAGCTTACAAGGGGCCAGCACTGAAGCTCTCTTT.

The chain combines TRBV5-6 with TRBJ1-3, with D tentatively TRBD1 (5 bases). Germline values: CDR1 SGHDT, CDR2 YYEEEE. The CDR3 loop spans 16 amino acids. V was clipped by 2 bases and J by 4 bases, with 16 bases between them. The CDR3 here is CASSFRSGTGGNTIYF. The CDR3 bases are TGTGCCAGCAGCTTCCGGTCGGGGACGGGCGGAAACACCATATATTTT. The whole variable domain, filled in from reference TRBV5-6 and TRBJ1-3, reads DAGVTQSPTHLIKTRGQQVTLRCSPKSGHDTVSWYQQALGQGPQFIFQYYEEEERQRGNFPDRFSGHQFPNYSSELNVNALLLGDSALYLCASSFRSGTGGNTIYFGEGSWLTVV.

V is TRBV7-9 and J is TRBJ1-1; no definite D call. Trimming took 3 bases from V and 1 from J, leaving 9 bases between them. Germline lookup yields CDR1 SEHNR and CDR2 FQNEAQ (reference sequence). This CDR3 is built from 14 residues. In DNA, the CDR3 is TGTGCCAGCAGCTTCTGGACCTCGAACACTGAAGCTTTCTTT. This gives the protein CASSFWTSNTEAFF.

The chain is built from TRBV4-1 and TRBJ2-7; tentative D call: TRBD1 (8 bases). The CDR3 covers 18 residues. CDR1 and CDR2 (germline): MGHRA, YSYEKL. Trimming took off 1 base at V and 4 bases at J, with 23 bases between the two ends. This CDR3 is CASSQVFRNRGGSYEQYF. In DNA, the CDR3 is TGCGCCAGCAGCCAAGTTTTCCGAAACAGGGGGGGATCTTACGAGCAGTACTTC.

This chain connects TRBV5-1 to TRBJ2-1; D gene unclear. The length of the CDR3 is 15 residues. Trimming removed 3 bases at V and 5 bases at J, with 15 bases between. Germline assignment: CDR1 SGHRS and CDR2 YFSETQ. The CDR3 here is CASSSSGQANNEQFF. The CDR3 region has the DNA TGCGCCAGCAGCTCCTCTGGGCAGGCTAACAATGAGCAGTTCTTC.

The CDR3, as DNA: TGTGCCAGCAGCTTGGGGGCCACAGATACGCAGTATTTT. It codes for CASSLGATDTQYF. The genes are TRBV5-4 and TRBJ2-3; D unclear. CDR3 size: 13 residues. Germline CDR1 SGHNT, CDR2 YYREEE (reference sequence). The ends were cut back, 0 bases at V and 2 bases at J, with 4 bases in the middle.

A single count supports this clone. The chain is built from TRBV4-1 and TRBJ1-5; D ambiguous. The CDR3 runs to 14 residues. In germline, CDR1 is MGHRA, CDR2 YSYEKL. V lost 3 bases and J lost 3, with 9 bases in between. Here the CDR3 reads CASSQGPNNQPQHF. In DNA, the CDR3 is TGCGCCAGCAGCCAGGGCCCGAACAATCAGCCCCAGCATTTT.

V usage is TRBV7-8 and J usage is TRBJ2-7, with TRBD1 as a possible D gene (6 bases). Trimming removed 0 bases from V and 4 bases from J, with 10 bases in between. Germline CDR1 reads SGHVS; CDR2 reads FQNEAQ. The CDR3 covers 14 residues. The CDR3 region is CASSLAWGLYEQYF. The CDR3 DNA is TGTGCCAGCAGCTTAGCGTGGGGGCTATACGAGCAGTACTTC.

This chain uses TRBV6-4 with TRBJ2-7, with D unresolved. This CDR3 is built from 14 residues. Germline CDR1 MRHNA, CDR2 SNTAGT. The V end lost 2 bases, the J end lost 2 bases, and 10 bases lay between the germline ends. In DNA, the CDR3 is TGTGCCAGCAGTGACCCTAGGACCACCTACGAGCAGTACTTC. Protein: CASSDPRTTYEQYF.

With regard to this clone: One end of the junction does not line up with germline, which may come from a read error. The genes are TRBV19 and TRBJ1-2; D may be TRBD1 (5 bases). This CDR3 comprises 12 residues. Germline CDR1 is LNHDA and CDR2 is SQIVND (reference sequence). In DNA, the CDR3 is TGTGCCAGCAGTAGGGGCGGCTATGGCTACACCTTC. Translating gives CASSRGGYGYTF.

The CDR3 spells CASSQDRGRNEKLFF. The CDR3 DNA sequence: TGTGCCAGCAGCCAGGACAGGGGGCGGAACGAAAAACTGTTTTTT. The chain combines TRBV11-2 with TRBJ1-4; 11 nucleotides line up with TRBD1. The CDR3 has 15 residues. V gave up 5 bases and J gave up 8 bases; unmatched junction bases: 7. CDR1 and CDR2 (germline): SGHAT, FQNNGV.

The chain uses TRBV10-3 and TRBJ1-5; the match to TRBD1 covers 9 bases. CDR3 size: 16 residues. V lost 3 bases and J lost 5; bases outside the gene matches: 8. Germline CDR1 and CDR2: ENHRY and SYGVKD. CDR3 coding DNA: TGTGCCATCAGTGACCCGGGACAGGGACATCATCAGCCCCAGCATTTT. The encoded protein is CAISDPGQGHHQPQHF.

This sequence joins TRBV11-2 and TRBJ1-1; no definite D call. Trimming left V 4 bases short and J 4 bases short, with 22 bases between. CDR3 length: 17 residues. Germline lookup yields CDR1 SGHAT and CDR2 FQNNGV. CDR3 bases: TGTGCCAGCAGCTCGGGCTCAGGTCCGGCCCCTTTCACTGAAGCTTTCTTT. The encoded protein is CASSSGSGPAPFTEAFF.

The genes are TRBV6-5 and TRBJ1-3; 11 bases align to TRBD1. Germline loops: CDR1 MNHEY, CDR2 SVGAGI. The CDR3 is 16 amino acids. V shed 0 bases and J 3 bases; nucleotides not matched to a gene: 1. CDR3 region: CASSYSGTGGGNTIYF. DNA of the CDR3: TGTGCCAGCAGTTACTCGGGGACAGGGGGTGGAAACACCATATATTTT.

The chain joins TRBV19 to TRBJ2-6, with D perhaps matching TRBD1 (5 bases). Germline CDR1 and CDR2: LNHDA and SQIVND (reference sequence). This CDR3 is built from 15 residues. With 3 bases removed from V and 4 bases from J, the gap between germline ends came to 10 bases. For the CDR3, the DNA is TGTGCCAGTAGTATGGAAGGGGCAGGGGCCAACGTCCTGACTTTC. Amino acid sequence: CASSMEGAGANVLTF.

The V gene is TRBV7-9, the J gene TRBJ2-3; 13 nucleotides line up with TRBD2. Per germline, CDR1 SEHNR and CDR2 FQNEAQ (reference sequence). Trimming at V came to 1 base and at J to 6 bases, leaving 7 bases not matched to a gene. There are 17 residues in the CDR3. The DNA for the CDR3 is TGTGCCAGCAGCTTAGGGACTAGCGGGAGTTTAGGCGATACGCAGTATTTT. Residues: CASSLGTSGSLGDTQYF.

This chain connects TRBV5-4 to TRBJ1-1; 8 nucleotides line up with TRBD1. Germline CDR1 SGHNT, CDR2 YYREEE (reference sequence). This CDR3 comprises 15 residues. The J segment lost 2 bases and the V segment lost 4 bases, leaving 7 bases of the junction unmatched. CDR3 sequence reads: CASSPAGTGNTEAFF. CDR3 DNA: TGTGCCAGCAGCCCAGCCGGGACAGGAAACACTGAAGCTTTCTTT.

This chain uses TRBV5-1 with TRBJ1-2; D perhaps matches TRBD1 (5 bases). The V gene's germline CDR1 is SGHRS and CDR2 YFSETQ. The CDR3 loop spans 14 amino acids. Trimming took off 1 base at V and 8 bases at J, with 15 bases between the two ends. CDR3 bases: TGCGCCAGCAGCTTGTCGATTTTAGGGGAAGGCTACACCTTC. Amino acids: CASSLSILGEGYTF.

This clone was seen just once. The genes are TRBV6-6 and TRBJ2-1; possible D gene TRBD1, 6 bases. From germline, CDR1 is MNHNY and CDR2 SVGAGI (reference sequence). This CDR3 has 13 residues. V lost 6 bases to trimming and J lost 6 bases, with 12 bases between them. The CDR3 is CASSSTGFNEQFF. CDR3 nucleotides: TGTGCCAGCAGCTCTACAGGGTTCAATGAGCAGTTCTTC.

This chain uses TRBV7-2 with TRBJ2-1, with D hard to call. The CDR3 consists of 14 residues. The V gene lost 3 bases and the J gene lost 6 bases, with 12 bases spanning the gap. Germline CDR1 and CDR2: SGHTA and FQGNSA. DNA for the CDR3: TGTGCCAGCAGCTTCCAGACTCCGCTCAATGAGCAGTTCTTC. It yields the protein CASSFQTPLNEQFF.

This clone was detected only once. The V gene is TRBV11-2, the J gene TRBJ2-3, with D unclear. Germline V gives CDR1 SGHAT, CDR2 FQNNGV. Trimming removed 4 bases at V and 0 bases at J, with 11 bases between. The CDR3 extends over 15 amino acids. This chain's CDR3 is CASSWSGGSTDTQYF. The CDR3 bases are TGTGCCAGCAGCTGGTCGGGCGGTAGCACAGATACGCAGTATTTT.

The chain employs TRBV7-2 and TRBJ2-5, with no clear D. Per the germline V gene, CDR1 is SGHTA and CDR2 is FQGNSA. V lost 5 bases and J lost 5, with 9 bases in between. The CDR3 has 12 amino acids. The CDR3 reads CASSTNRETQYF. The CDR3 bases are TGTGCCAGCAGCACCAATCGTGAGACCCAGTACTTC.

The genes are TRBV27 and TRBJ1-1; D gene uncertain. In germline, CDR1 is MNHEY, CDR2 SMNVEV (reference sequence). Trimming removed 6 bases from V and 3 bases from J, with 14 bases in between. The CDR3 is 14 residues long. As DNA, the CDR3 is TGTGCCAGCAGGCCGACGTTTACGGACACTGAAGCTTTCTTT. Translating it yields CASRPTFTDTEAFF.

This chain connects TRBV21-1 to TRBJ1-2. TRBV21-1 is a known pseudogene. This CDR3 region has 12 residues. CDR3 nucleotide sequence: TGTGCCAGCAGCAAAGAAGCACACGGCTACACCTTC. Its translation is CASSKEAHGYTF.